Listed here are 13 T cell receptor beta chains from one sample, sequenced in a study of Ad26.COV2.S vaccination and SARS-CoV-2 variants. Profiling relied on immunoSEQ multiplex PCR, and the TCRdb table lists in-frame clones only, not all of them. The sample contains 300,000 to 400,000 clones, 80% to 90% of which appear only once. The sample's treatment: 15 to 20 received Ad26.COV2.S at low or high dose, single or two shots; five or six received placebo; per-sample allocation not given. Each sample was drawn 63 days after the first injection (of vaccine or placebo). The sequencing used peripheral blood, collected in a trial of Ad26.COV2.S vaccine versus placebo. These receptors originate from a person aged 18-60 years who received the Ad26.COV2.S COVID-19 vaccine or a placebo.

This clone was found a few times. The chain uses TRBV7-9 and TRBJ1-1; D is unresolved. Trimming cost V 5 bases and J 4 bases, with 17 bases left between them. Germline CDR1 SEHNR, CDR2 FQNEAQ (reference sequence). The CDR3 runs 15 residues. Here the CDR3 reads CASSPPFRLGTEAFF. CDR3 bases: TGTGCCAGCAGCCCCCCATTTCGATTGGGCACTGAAGCTTTCTTT.

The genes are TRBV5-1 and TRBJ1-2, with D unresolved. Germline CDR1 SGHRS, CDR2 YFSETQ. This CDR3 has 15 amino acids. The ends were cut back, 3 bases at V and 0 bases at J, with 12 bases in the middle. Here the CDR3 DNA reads TGCGCCAGCAGCTCGCGTTGGGGAGCTAACTATGGCTACACCTTC. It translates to CASSSRWGANYGYTF.

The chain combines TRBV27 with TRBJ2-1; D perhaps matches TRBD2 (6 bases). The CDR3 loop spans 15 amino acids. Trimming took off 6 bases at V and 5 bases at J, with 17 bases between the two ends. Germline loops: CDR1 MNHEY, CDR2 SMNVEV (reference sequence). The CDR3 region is CASRILRDSDNEQFF. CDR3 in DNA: TGTGCCAGCAGAATACTCAGGGACTCGGACAATGAGCAGTTCTTC.

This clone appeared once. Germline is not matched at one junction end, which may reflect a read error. The DNA of the CDR3 is TGTGCCAGCGGTGAGGGTGTGGGTAACAATGAGCAGTTCTTC. This encodes CASGEGVGNNEQFF. V and J are TRBV6-1 and TRBJ2-1, with a weak D call TRBD2 (5 bases). The CDR3 covers 14 residues. The germline V gene encodes CDR1 MNHNS and CDR2 SASEGT.

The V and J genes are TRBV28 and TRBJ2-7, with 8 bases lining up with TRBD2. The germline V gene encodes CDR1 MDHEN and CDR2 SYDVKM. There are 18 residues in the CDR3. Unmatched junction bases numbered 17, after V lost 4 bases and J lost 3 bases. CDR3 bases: TGTGCCAGCAGTTCTACGACCGGGAGGGGGGGAAGAATCTACGAGCAGTACTTC. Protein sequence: CASSSTTGRGGRIYEQYF.

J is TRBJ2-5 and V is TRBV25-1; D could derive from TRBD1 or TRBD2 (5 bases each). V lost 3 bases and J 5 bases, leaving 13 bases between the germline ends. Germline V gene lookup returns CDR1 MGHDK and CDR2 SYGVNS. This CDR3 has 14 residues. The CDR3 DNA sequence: TGTGCCAGCAGTGATTCAGGGACCGGCGAGACCCAGTACTTC. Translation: CASSDSGTGETQYF. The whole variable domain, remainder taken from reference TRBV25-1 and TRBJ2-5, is EADIYQTPRYLVIGTGKKITLECSQTMGHDKMYWYQQDPGMELHLIHYSYGVNSTEKGDLSSESTVSRIRTEHFPLTLESARPSHTSQYLCASSDSGTGETQYFGPGTRLLVL.

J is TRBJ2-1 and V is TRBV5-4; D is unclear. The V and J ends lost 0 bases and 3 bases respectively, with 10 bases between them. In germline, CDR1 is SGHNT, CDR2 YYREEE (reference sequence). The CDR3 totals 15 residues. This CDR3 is CASSLERDFYNEQFF. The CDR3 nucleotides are TGTGCCAGCAGCTTGGAGCGAGACTTCTACAATGAGCAGTTCTTC.

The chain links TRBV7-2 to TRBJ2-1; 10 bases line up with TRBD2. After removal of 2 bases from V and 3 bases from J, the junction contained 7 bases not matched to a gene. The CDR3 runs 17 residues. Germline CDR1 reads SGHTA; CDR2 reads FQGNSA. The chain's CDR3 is CASSLRGAGGVYNEQFF. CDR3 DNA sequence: TGTGCCAGCAGCTTACGGGGAGCGGGAGGGGTCTACAATGAGCAGTTCTTC.

CDR3 residues: CASSKGAQTGGREQYF. In DNA form, the CDR3 reads TGTGCCAGCAGCAAAGGGGCTCAGACAGGGGGACGCGAGCAGTACTTC. The chain links TRBV21-1 to TRBJ2-7; the table's D call, TRBD1, was not checked against the DNA. TRBV21-1 is a pseudogene locus. The CDR3 totals 16 residues.

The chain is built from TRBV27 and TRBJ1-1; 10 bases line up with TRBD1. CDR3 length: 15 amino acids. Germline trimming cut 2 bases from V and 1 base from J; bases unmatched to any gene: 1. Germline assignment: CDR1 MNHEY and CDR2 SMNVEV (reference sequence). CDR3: CASSLRDRGNTEAFF. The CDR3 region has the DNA TGTGCCAGCAGTTTACGGGACAGGGGGAACACTGAAGCTTTCTTT.

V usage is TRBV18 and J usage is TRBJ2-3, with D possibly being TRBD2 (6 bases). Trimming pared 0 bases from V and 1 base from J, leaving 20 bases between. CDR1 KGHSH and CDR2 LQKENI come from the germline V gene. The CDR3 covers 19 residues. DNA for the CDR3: TGTGCCAGCTCACCACCGAGTGGGGACTGGCCTCTACGCACAGATACGCAGTATTTT. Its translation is CASSPPSGDWPLRTDTQYF.

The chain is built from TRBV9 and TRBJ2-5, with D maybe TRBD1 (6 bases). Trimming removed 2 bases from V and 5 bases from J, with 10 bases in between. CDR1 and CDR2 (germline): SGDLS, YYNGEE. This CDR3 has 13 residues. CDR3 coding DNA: TGTGCCAGCAGCGTGACAGGTTTGGAGACCCAGTACTTC. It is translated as CASSVTGLETQYF.

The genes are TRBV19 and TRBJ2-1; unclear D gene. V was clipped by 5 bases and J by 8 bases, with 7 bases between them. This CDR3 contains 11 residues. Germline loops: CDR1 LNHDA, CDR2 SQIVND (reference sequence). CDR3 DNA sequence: TGTGCCAGTAGTGAGGATTATGAGCAGTTCTTC. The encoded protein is CASSEDYEQFF.